This T cell receptor (beta chain) is from a study of blood T cell repertoires in COVID-19. About the study: Samples representing acute and convalescent COVID-19 were sourced from the United States, Italy and Spain. In each case, the material was cDNA or gDNA derived from T cells, B-cell-depleted T cells, or PBMCs.

J gave up 6 bases and V 1 base, and 6 bases lay outside the gene matches. The CDR3 covers 15 residues. Germline lookup yields CDR1 KGHSH and CDR2 LQKENI. In the source study's methods: Amplification of reference gene primers provided the estimated nucleated cell counts. Sequenced by immunoSEQ multiplex PCR; TCRdb stores in-frame clones only, minus some. The V and J calls and clone size come from that table; D and trimming were worked out from the DNA. The data hold hundreds of thousands of clones, with 80% to 90% observed a single time. The sequence derives from a woman in her thirties or forties with active or convalescent COVID-19. This chain joins TRBV18 and TRBJ2-7, with 10 bases identical to TRBD1. Sequencing was carried out using peripheral blood. The CDR3 sequence: CASSPLDRGPSEQYF. The CDR3 DNA is TGTGCCAGCTCACCACTAGACAGGGGGCCGAGCGAGCAGTACTTC.